One and the same sample provided the 15 T cell receptor beta chains below, sequenced in a study of beta chain features in type 1 diabetes. TCRB transcripts that were expressed got sequenced, as all of the isolated RNA had been reverse transcribed. Clones were sequenced by immunoSEQ multiplex PCR, and TCRdb holds only the in-frame ones, with some missing. The sample records a few hundred thousand clones, over 11% being singletons. The sample comprised naive CD4+ T cells from blood. The source is a man aged 25-45 years in good health.

CDR3: CASSPRGTVNTEAFF. DNA for the CDR3: TGTGCCAGCAGCCCACGAGGGACAGTGAACACTGAAGCTTTCTTT. The chain is built from TRBV9 and TRBJ1-1; 7 bases are a match to TRBD1. The CDR3 has 15 amino acids. Germline V gene sequence: CDR1 SGDLS, CDR2 YYNGEE. Unmatched junction bases numbered 6, after V lost 4 bases and J lost 0 bases.

This clone has more than one count but fewer than ten. The chain employs TRBV4-2 and TRBJ2-1, with 12 nucleotides matching TRBD2. The CDR3 has 17 residues. The V gene's germline CDR1 is LGHNA and CDR2 YNFKEQ. With 8 bases clipped from V and 4 bases from J, the junction kept 12 bases outside the gene matches. CDR3: CASGLAGGLTRYNEQFF. CDR3 DNA sequence: TGTGCCAGCGGTCTAGCGGGGGGGCTTACGAGGTACAATGAGCAGTTCTTC.

The chain links TRBV9 to TRBJ2-2; 11 positions agree with TRBD2. The CDR3 is 18 residues long. Germline assignment: CDR1 SGDLS and CDR2 YYNGEE. With 0 bases clipped from V and 8 bases from J, the junction kept 12 bases outside the gene matches. CDR3 in DNA: TGTGCCAGCAGCGTAGAAGTTGTACTAGCGGGAGTGGCTGGGGAGCTGTTTTTT. As protein: CASSVEVVLAGVAGELFF. Using reference TRBV9 and TRBJ2-2 for the parts outside the CDR3, the full variable domain is DSGVTQTPKHLITATGQRVTLRCSPRSGDLSVYWYQQSLDQGLQFLIQYYNGEERAKGNILERFSAQQFPDLHSELNLSSLELGDSALYFCASSVEVVLAGVAGELFFGEGSRLTVL.

The sample holds one count of this clone. CDR3 residues: CASTPPGGGNSPLHF. CDR3 bases: TGTGCCAGCACCCCTCCCGGAGGGGGCAATTCACCCCTCCACTTT. V and J are TRBV25-1 and TRBJ1-6; 7 bases agree with TRBD1. This CDR3 is built from 15 residues. Germline V lookup: CDR1 MGHDK, CDR2 SYGVNS. J lost 7 bases, V lost 7 bases, and 10 bases had no gene match.

The chain has TRBV25-1 and TRBJ1-6; 7 bases line up with TRBD1. This CDR3 has 17 residues. V shed 0 bases, J shed 7 bases, and the junction held 9 bases outside the gene matches. CDR1 and CDR2 (germline): MGHDK, SYGVNS. CDR3 sequence: CASSEYGPTGNNSPLHF. CDR3 sequence (DNA): TGTGCCAGCAGTGAATATGGGCCGACAGGGAACAATTCACCCCTCCACTTT.

A few counts support this clone. J is TRBJ2-5 and V is TRBV7-9; 9 bases align to TRBD2. The CDR3 is 15 residues long. The V gene end was trimmed by 5 bases and the J gene end by 4 bases; junction bases not matched to a gene: 8. CDR1 SEHNR and CDR2 FQNEAQ come from the germline V gene (reference sequence). DNA for the CDR3: TGTGCCAGCAGCCTCGGGACTAGCATTCGAGAGACCCAGTACTTC. Protein sequence: CASSLGTSIRETQYF.

This clone has more than one count but fewer than ten. CDR3 sequence: CASSYSKFNTGELFF. Written as DNA, the CDR3 is TGTGCCAGCAGTTACTCTAAGTTTAACACCGGGGAGCTGTTTTTT. The rearrangement joins TRBV6-5 to TRBJ2-2; the D is unclear. Germline V gene lookup returns CDR1 MNHEY and CDR2 SVGAGI. V was trimmed by 0 bases and J by 2 bases, leaving 7 bases between them. The CDR3 runs 15 residues.

This chain connects TRBV7-9 to TRBJ1-5; no reliable D call. Deletions cut 5 bases from V and 11 bases from J, with 13 bases between. The germline gives CDR1 SEHNR, CDR2 FQNEAQ (reference sequence). This CDR3 is built from 12 residues. The CDR3 DNA is TGTGCCAGCAGCCGCACTCCCATGACCCAGCATTTT. Protein sequence: CASSRTPMTQHF.

V and J are TRBV6-5 and TRBJ2-1; TRBD2 might be the D (7 bases). This CDR3 is 15 amino acids long. Trimming left V 4 bases short and J 3 bases short, with 13 bases between. Germline-derived CDR1 and CDR2 are MNHEY and SVGAGI. The CDR3: CASSLGGTNYNEQFF. The CDR3 region has the DNA TGTGCCAGCAGTTTGGGGGGGACAAACTACAATGAGCAGTTCTTC.

This clone was picked up a small number of times. The chain joins TRBV25-1 to TRBJ2-1, with unresolved D. Germline CDR1 MGHDK, CDR2 SYGVNS. Trimming pared 3 bases from V and 2 bases from J, leaving 14 bases between. The CDR3 runs to 16 residues. DNA for the CDR3: TGTGCCAGCAGTGACCTGACCAAGAACCCCTACAATGAGCAGTTCTTC. Amino acid sequence: CASSDLTKNPYNEQFF.

The rearrangement uses TRBV27 and TRBJ2-7; TRBD1 is a possible D gene (5 bases). The CDR3 extends over 15 amino acids. Trimming took 6 bases from V and 2 from J, leaving 17 bases between them. The germline V gene encodes CDR1 MNHEY and CDR2 SMNVEV (reference sequence). The CDR3 is CASSPRITGTYEQYF. The CDR3 DNA sequence: TGTGCCAGCAGCCCACGGATAACAGGCACCTACGAGCAGTACTTC.

The V gene is TRBV29-1, the J gene TRBJ2-5, with 9 bases aligning to TRBD2. This CDR3 is 15 amino acids long. Germline assignment: CDR1 SQVTM and CDR2 ANQGSEA. V lost 7 bases, J lost 2 bases, and 11 bases stayed unmatched. The CDR3 nucleotides read TGCAGCGCAAGTAGAGCTAGCGGGGTTCAAGAGACCCAGTACTTC. Its translation: CSASRASGVQETQYF.

This clone appeared many times. This sequence joins TRBV29-1 and TRBJ1-1; 7 bases are a match to TRBD1. The CDR3 length is 14 residues. V trimming: 4 bases; J trimming: 6 bases; junction bases outside the gene matches: 11. Germline V gene lookup returns CDR1 SQVTM and CDR2 ANQGSEA. In DNA, the CDR3 is TGCAGCGTTGCCGCCGACAGGGTATTAGCTGAAGCTTTCTTT. The encoded protein is CSVAADRVLAEAFF.

The V gene is TRBV29-1, the J gene TRBJ2-2, with 7 bases that match TRBD2. Germline V gene data show CDR1 as SQVTM and CDR2 as ANQGSEA. There are 15 residues in the CDR3. V gave up 4 bases and J gave up 1 base; unmatched junction bases: 6. The CDR3 nucleotides read TGCAGCGTTGGTGGGAGGGCCAGGAACACCGGGGAGCTGTTTTTT. It translates to CSVGGRARNTGELFF.

The CDR3 loop is CASSAGQTYTEAFF. CDR3 sequence (DNA): TGTGCCAGCAGCGCAGGACAGACATACACTGAAGCTTTCTTT. The chain recombines TRBV9 with TRBJ1-1; TRBD1 might be the D (6 bases). This CDR3 is 14 amino acids long. Per the germline V gene, CDR1 is SGDLS and CDR2 is YYNGEE. Trimming removed 3 bases from V and 3 bases from J, with 12 bases in between.